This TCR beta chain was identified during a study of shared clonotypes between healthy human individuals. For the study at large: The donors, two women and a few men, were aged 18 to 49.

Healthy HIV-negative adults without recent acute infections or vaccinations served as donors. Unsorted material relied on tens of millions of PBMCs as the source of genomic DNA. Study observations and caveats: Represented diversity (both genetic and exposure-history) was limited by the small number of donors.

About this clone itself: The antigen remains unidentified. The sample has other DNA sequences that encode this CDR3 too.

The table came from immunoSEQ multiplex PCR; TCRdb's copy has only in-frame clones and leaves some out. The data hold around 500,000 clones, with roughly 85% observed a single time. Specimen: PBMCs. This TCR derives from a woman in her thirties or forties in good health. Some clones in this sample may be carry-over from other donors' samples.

The CDR3 bases are TGTGCCAGCAGCGTAGGACAGGGGCGTAACACTGAAGCTTTCTTT. Translated: CASSVGQGRNTEAFF. The V gene is TRBV9, the J gene TRBJ1-1; the match to TRBD1 covers 8 bases. The CDR3 length is 15 residues. From germline, CDR1 is SGDLS and CDR2 YYNGEE. After removal of 0 bases from V and 2 bases from J, the junction contained 3 bases not matched to a gene. Full variable domain (missing parts from reference TRBV9 and TRBJ1-1): DSGVTQTPKHLITATGQRVTLRCSPRSGDLSVYWYQQSLDQGLQFLIQYYNGEERAKGNILERFSAQQFPDLHSELNLSSLELGDSALYFCASSVGQGRNTEAFFGQGTRLTVV.